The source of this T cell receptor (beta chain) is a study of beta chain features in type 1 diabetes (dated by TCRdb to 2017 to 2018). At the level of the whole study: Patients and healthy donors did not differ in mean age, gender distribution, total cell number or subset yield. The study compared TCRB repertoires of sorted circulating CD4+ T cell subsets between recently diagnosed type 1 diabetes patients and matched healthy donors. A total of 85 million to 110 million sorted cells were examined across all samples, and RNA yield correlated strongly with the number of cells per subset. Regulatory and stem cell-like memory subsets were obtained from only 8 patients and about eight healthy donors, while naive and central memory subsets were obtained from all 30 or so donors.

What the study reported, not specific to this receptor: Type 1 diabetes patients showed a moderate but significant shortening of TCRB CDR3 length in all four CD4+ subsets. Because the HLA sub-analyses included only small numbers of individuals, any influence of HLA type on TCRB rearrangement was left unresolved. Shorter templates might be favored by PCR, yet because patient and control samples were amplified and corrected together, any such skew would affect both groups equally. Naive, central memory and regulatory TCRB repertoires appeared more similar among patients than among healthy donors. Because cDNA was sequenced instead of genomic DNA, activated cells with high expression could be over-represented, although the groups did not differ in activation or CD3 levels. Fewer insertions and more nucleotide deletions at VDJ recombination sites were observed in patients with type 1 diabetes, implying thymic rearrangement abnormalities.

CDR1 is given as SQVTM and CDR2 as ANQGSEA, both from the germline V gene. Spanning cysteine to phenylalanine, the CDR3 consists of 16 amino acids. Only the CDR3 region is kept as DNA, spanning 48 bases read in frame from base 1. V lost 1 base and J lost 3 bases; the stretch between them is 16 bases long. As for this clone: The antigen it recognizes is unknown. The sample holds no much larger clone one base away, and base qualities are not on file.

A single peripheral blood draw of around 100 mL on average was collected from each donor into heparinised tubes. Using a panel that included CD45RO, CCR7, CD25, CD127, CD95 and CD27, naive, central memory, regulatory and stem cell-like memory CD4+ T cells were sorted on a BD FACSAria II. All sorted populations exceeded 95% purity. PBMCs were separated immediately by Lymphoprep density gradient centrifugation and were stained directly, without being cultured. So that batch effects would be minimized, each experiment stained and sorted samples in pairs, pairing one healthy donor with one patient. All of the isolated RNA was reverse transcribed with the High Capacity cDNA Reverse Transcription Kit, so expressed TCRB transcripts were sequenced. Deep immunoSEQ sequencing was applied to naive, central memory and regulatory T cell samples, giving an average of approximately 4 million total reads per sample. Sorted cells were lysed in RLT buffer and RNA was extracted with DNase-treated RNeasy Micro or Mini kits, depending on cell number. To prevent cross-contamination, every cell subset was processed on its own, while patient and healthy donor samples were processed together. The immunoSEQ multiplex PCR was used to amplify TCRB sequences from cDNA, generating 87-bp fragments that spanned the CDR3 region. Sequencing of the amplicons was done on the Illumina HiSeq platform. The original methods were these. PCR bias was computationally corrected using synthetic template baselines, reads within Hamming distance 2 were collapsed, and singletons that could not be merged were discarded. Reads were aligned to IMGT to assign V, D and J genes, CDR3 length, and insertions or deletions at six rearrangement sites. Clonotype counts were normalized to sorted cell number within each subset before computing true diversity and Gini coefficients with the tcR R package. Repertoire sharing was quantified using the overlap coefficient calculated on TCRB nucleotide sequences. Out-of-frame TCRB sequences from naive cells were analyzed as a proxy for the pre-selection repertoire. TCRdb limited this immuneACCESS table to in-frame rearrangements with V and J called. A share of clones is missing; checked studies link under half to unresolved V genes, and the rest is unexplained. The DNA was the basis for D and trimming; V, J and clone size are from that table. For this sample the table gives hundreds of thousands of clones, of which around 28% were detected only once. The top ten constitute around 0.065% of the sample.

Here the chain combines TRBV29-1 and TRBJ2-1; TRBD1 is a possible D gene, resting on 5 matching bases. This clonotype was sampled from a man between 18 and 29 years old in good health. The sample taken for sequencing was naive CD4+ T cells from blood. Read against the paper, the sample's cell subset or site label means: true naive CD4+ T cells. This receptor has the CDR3 CSVEVTQASFYNEQFF. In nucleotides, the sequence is TGCAGCGTTGAAGTCACACAGGCTTCCTTCTACAATGAGCAGTTCTTC.